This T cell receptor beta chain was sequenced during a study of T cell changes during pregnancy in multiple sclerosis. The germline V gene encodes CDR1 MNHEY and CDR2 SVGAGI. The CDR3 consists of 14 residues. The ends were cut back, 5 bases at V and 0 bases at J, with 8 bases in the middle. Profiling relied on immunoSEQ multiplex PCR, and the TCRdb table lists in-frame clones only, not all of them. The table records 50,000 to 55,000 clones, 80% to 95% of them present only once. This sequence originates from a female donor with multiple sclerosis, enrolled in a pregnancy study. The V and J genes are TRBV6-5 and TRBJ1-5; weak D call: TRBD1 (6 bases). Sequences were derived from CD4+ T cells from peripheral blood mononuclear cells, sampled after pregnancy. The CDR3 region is CASSTGYSNQPQHF. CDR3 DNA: TGTGCCAGCAGTACAGGGTATAGCAATCAGCCCCAGCATTTT.